Below, 27 T cell receptor beta chains from the same sample are listed, as sequenced in a study of cytomegalovirus exposure and HLA in healthy donors. Sequencing was performed with immunoSEQ multiplex PCR; in TCRdb, only in-frame clones are kept and a portion is missing. The profile shows around 20,000 clones, 95% to 97% of them singletons. Input material: PBMCs. These receptors originate from a man in his thirties or forties in good health and CMV-seropositive.

CDR3 residues: CASSLEVGSGGYEQYF. CDR3 nucleotide sequence: TGTGCCAGCAGCTTAGAGGTCGGCTCCGGAGGATACGAGCAGTACTTC. The V gene is TRBV7-9, the J gene TRBJ2-7, with D tentatively TRBD2 (5 bases). The V end was cut by 1 base, the J end by 4 bases, with 17 bases between. The CDR3 length is 16 residues. The germline CDR1 and CDR2 sequences are SEHNR and FQNEAQ (reference sequence).

The rearrangement uses TRBV5-1 and TRBJ1-2, with D perhaps matching TRBD1 (6 bases). Per germline, CDR1 SGHRS and CDR2 YFSETQ. The ends were cut back, 0 bases at V and 6 bases at J, with 12 bases in the middle. The CDR3 totals 14 residues. The CDR3 protein is CASSLASAGDGYTF. The CDR3 nucleotides are TGCGCCAGCAGCTTGGCCTCAGCAGGGGATGGCTACACCTTC.

The rearrangement joins TRBV2 to TRBJ1-2; no clear D. V was pared by 4 bases and J by 2 bases, with 17 bases between. The germline CDR1 and CDR2 sequences are SNHLY and FYNNEI. The CDR3 length is 16 residues. This CDR3 reads CASSVEGSSANYGYTF. The DNA for the CDR3 is TGTGCCAGCAGTGTCGAGGGTTCCTCGGCCAACTATGGCTACACCTTC.

The chain carries TRBV6-6 and TRBJ2-1, with a weak D call TRBD1 (5 bases). The CDR3 consists of 11 residues. V lost 10 bases and J 4 bases, leaving 8 bases between the germline ends. Germline assignment: CDR1 MNHNY and CDR2 SVGAGI (reference sequence). The CDR3 DNA follows: TGTGCCACCGACAGTTACAATGAGCAGTTCTTC. Amino acid sequence: CATDSYNEQFF.

There are a few counts of this clone. The genes are TRBV27 and TRBJ2-1; 7 bases match TRBD1. The CDR3 covers 15 residues. The ends lost 2 bases at V and 2 bases at J; junction bases unmatched: 3. CDR1 is MNHEY and CDR2 is SMNVEV in the germline V gene (reference sequence). CDR3 sequence reads: CASSLGTAPYNEQFF. In DNA, the CDR3 is TGTGCCAGCAGTTTAGGGACAGCTCCCTACAATGAGCAGTTCTTC.

The genes are TRBV15 and TRBJ2-4; 9 nucleotides match TRBD1. J lost 0 bases, V lost 0 bases, and 3 bases had no gene match. The CDR3 contains 17 residues. Germline-derived CDR1 and CDR2 are LNHNV and YYDKDF (reference sequence). CDR3 DNA: TGTGCCACCAGCAGAGAACGGGACAGGGTAGCCAAAAACATTCAGTACTTC. Translation gives CATSRERDRVAKNIQYF. Looking up the rest from reference TRBV15 and TRBJ2-4 gives the full variable domain: DAMVIQNPRYQVTQFGKPVTLSCSQTLNHNVMYWYQQKSSQAPKLLFHYYDKDFNNEADTPDNFQSRRPNTSFCFLDIRSPGLGDTAMYLCATSRERDRVAKNIQYFGAGTRLSVL.

The chain carries TRBV19 and TRBJ2-7, with TRBD2 as a possible D gene (5 bases). V was shortened by 1 base and J by 5 bases, with 9 bases between the two germline ends. CDR1 is LNHDA, CDR2 SQIVND, per germline (reference sequence). This CDR3 contains 13 residues. The CDR3 region is CASSIVAGNEQYF. CDR3 sequence (DNA): TGTGCCAGTAGTATAGTTGCGGGTAACGAGCAGTACTTC.

V usage is TRBV5-1 and J usage is TRBJ2-6; the D gene is possibly TRBD1 (6 bases). CDR3 length: 19 residues. The germline gives CDR1 SGHRS, CDR2 YFSETQ. V was clipped by 0 bases and J by 2 bases, with 18 bases between them. The CDR3 sequence is CASSLVLAGGGAGANVLTF. The CDR3 region has the DNA TGCGCCAGCAGCTTGGTGTTGGCTGGGGGCGGTGCTGGGGCCAACGTCCTGACTTTC.

The chain is built from TRBV5-1 and TRBJ1-4, with a weak D call TRBD1 (6 bases). The length of the CDR3 is 14 residues. Germline CDR1 SGHRS, CDR2 YFSETQ. V was pared by 2 bases and J by 8 bases, with 13 bases between. CDR3 sequence reads: CASSLEAGVEKLFF. The CDR3 nucleotides are TGCGCCAGCAGCTTAGAGGCAGGGGTCGAAAAACTGTTTTTT.

This chain uses TRBV6-1 with TRBJ2-5, with 7 bases fitting TRBD1. There are 14 residues in the CDR3. The germline CDR1 and CDR2 sequences are MNHNS and SASEGT. J gave up 3 bases and V 2 bases, and 3 bases lay outside the gene matches. The chain's CDR3 is CASSETQGKETQYF. CDR3 nucleotide sequence: TGTGCCAGCAGTGAAACACAGGGGAAAGAGACCCAGTACTTC.

CDR3 nucleotides: TGTGCCAGCAGCCCTGGACTAGCGGGAGCGGAAGAGGAGACCCAGTACTTC. Translated, it gives CASSPGLAGAEEETQYF. The chain couples TRBV13 to TRBJ2-5, with 13 bases that match TRBD2. The CDR3 extends over 17 amino acids. Germline V gene sequence: CDR1 PRHDT, CDR2 FYEKMQ (reference sequence). V lost 5 bases to trimming and J lost 5 bases; unmatched junction nucleotides: 11.

V usage is TRBV9 and J usage is TRBJ2-1, with D uncertain. The germline V gene has CDR1 SGDLS and CDR2 YYNGEE. The CDR3 is 15 amino acids. Trimming removed 1 base at V and 1 base at J, with 9 bases between. The CDR3 here is CASSVKASSYNEQFF. The CDR3 DNA is TGTGCCAGCAGCGTAAAAGCGAGTTCCTACAATGAGCAGTTCTTC.

The rearrangement joins TRBV5-1 to TRBJ2-7, with 7 nucleotides matching TRBD1. The junction had 1 base not matched to a gene; V was cut back by 2 bases and J by 5 bases. CDR1 SGHRS and CDR2 YFSETQ come from the germline V gene. This CDR3 is 12 amino acids long. DNA for the CDR3: TGCGCCAGCAGCTTAGACAGGGACGAGCAGTACTTC. It yields the protein CASSLDRDEQYF.

The CDR3 DNA reads TGTGCCAGCAGTCCCTTCCCCGGGCAGGGCCTCCCGTCCTTAGCTTTCTTT. Amino acids: CASSPFPGQGLPSLAFF. The genes are TRBV27 and TRBJ1-1; possibly TRBD1 for D (5 bases). The CDR3 is 17 amino acids. Looked up from germline, CDR1 is MNHEY and CDR2 is SMNVEV (reference sequence). Trimming stripped 5 bases from V and 10 bases from J, with 29 bases between.

This rearrangement joins TRBV9 to TRBJ2-1; TRBD1 matches 9 bases. This CDR3 region has 13 residues. Germline V gene lookup returns CDR1 SGDLS and CDR2 YYNGEE. V lost 4 bases to trimming and J lost 7 bases; unmatched junction nucleotides: 3. CDR3 bases: TGTGCCAGCAGCCTAGGACAGGGGAATGAGCAGTTCTTC. Translation gives CASSLGQGNEQFF.

This clone has a handful of counts. The J gene is TRBJ1-1, the V gene TRBV29-1; tentative D call: TRBD1 (6 bases). CDR1 and CDR2 (germline): SQVTM, ANQGSEA. This CDR3 comprises 15 residues. V lost 6 bases, J lost 1 base, and 18 bases lay in between. The CDR3 nucleotides are TGCAGCGTCCCCAGGGGTGGACAGCCGAACACTGAAGCTTTCTTT. Residues: CSVPRGGQPNTEAFF. Using reference TRBV29-1 and TRBJ1-1 for the parts outside the CDR3, the full variable domain is SAVISQKPSRDICQRGTSLTIQCQVDSQVTMMFWYRQQPGQSLTLIATANQGSEATYESGFVIDKFPISRPNLTFSTLTVSNMSPEDSSIYLCSVPRGGQPNTEAFFGQGTRLTVV.

The gene calls are TRBV6-5 and TRBJ2-7, with D possibly matching TRBD1 (7 bases). The germline gives CDR1 MNHEY, CDR2 SVGAGI. Trimming took 6 bases from V and 2 from J, leaving 14 bases between them. The CDR3 is 14 residues long. The CDR3 region has the DNA TGTGCCAGCAGCTCAGGGGGGCTAGCCTACGAGCAGTACTTC. Translation: CASSSGGLAYEQYF.

The chain joins TRBV9 to TRBJ2-1; 15 nucleotides agree with TRBD2. J lost 1 base, V lost 3 bases, and 11 bases had no gene match. This CDR3 has 20 residues. The V gene's germline CDR1 is SGDLS and CDR2 YYNGEE. This chain's CDR3 is CASSGGTSGRTTHSYNEQFF. In nucleotides, the CDR3 is TGTGCCAGCAGCGGTGGGACTAGCGGGAGGACTACCCATTCCTACAATGAGCAGTTCTTC.

The CDR3 bases are TGTGCCAGCACCCAACCCGGGACCGGGGAGCTGTTTTTT. Its protein is CASTQPGTGELFF. The chain links TRBV27 to TRBJ2-2; no reliable D call. CDR3 length equals 13 residues. V lost 7 bases, J lost 5 bases, and 11 bases lay in between. Germline V gene lookup returns CDR1 MNHEY and CDR2 SMNVEV (reference sequence).

The rearrangement links TRBV11-2 to TRBJ2-7, with unresolved D. V was cut by 2 bases and J by 2 bases, with 4 bases left in between. There are 12 residues in the CDR3. In germline, CDR1 is SGHAT, CDR2 FQNNGV. CDR3 nucleotide sequence: TGTGCCAGCAGCTTAAGCACCTACGAGCAGTACTTC. It is translated as CASSLSTYEQYF.

The chain has TRBV5-1 and TRBJ1-3, with 7 positions matching TRBD1. The length of the CDR3 is 15 residues. Trimming at V came to 4 bases and at J to 3 bases, leaving 7 bases not matched to a gene. CDR1 is SGHRS and CDR2 is YFSETQ in the germline V gene. CDR3 sequence reads: CASSVPRDSGNTIYF. DNA of the CDR3: TGCGCCAGCAGCGTACCTAGGGACAGTGGAAACACCATATATTTT.

The chain employs TRBV7-3 and TRBJ2-1; TRBD2 aligns across 12 bases. CDR1 SGHTA and CDR2 FQGTGA come from the germline V gene. V shed 5 bases and J 6 bases; nucleotides not matched to a gene: 14. The length of the CDR3 is 18 residues. Here the CDR3 DNA reads TGTGCCAGCAGCGCGGTGACTAGCGGGAGCCCTCGGGGCAATGAGCAGTTCTTC. This codes for CASSAVTSGSPRGNEQFF.

This chain uses TRBV5-1 with TRBJ2-7; 7 positions agree with TRBD1. CDR1 and CDR2 (germline): SGHRS, YFSETQ. V trimming: 2 bases; J trimming: 5 bases; junction bases outside the gene matches: 7. This CDR3 spans 14 amino acids. CDR3 bases: TGCGCCAGCAGCTTACGACAGGGATACAACGAGCAGTACTTC. Protein sequence: CASSLRQGYNEQYF.

The chain is built from TRBV6-6 and TRBJ1-2, with 12 bases that match TRBD1. Per germline, CDR1 MNHNY and CDR2 SVGAGI (reference sequence). J was trimmed by 8 bases and V by 7 bases; bases with no gene match: 8. The CDR3 has 14 amino acids. The CDR3 nucleotides are TGTGCCAGCATGACGGGACAGGGGGCTGGCGGCTACACCTTC. This sequence encodes CASMTGQGAGGYTF.

This clone was counted a single time. The rearrangement links TRBV6-1 to TRBJ1-2, with unresolved D. Per germline, CDR1 MNHNS and CDR2 SASEGT. V was cut by 6 bases and J by 3 bases, with 11 bases left in between. The CDR3 covers 13 residues. The CDR3 coding sequence is TGTGCCAGCAGCCCTACACAGCACTATGGCTACACCTTC. Translating gives CASSPTQHYGYTF.

The CDR3 bases are TGTGCCCGGAAGGGGGCGGCTACGCAGTATTTT. This translates into CARKGAATQYF. V and J are TRBV30 and TRBJ2-3, with 7 bases aligning to TRBD1. The CDR3 contains 11 residues. V gave up 8 bases and J gave up 8 bases; unmatched junction bases: 7. Germline V gene lookup returns CDR1 GTSNPN and CDR2 SVGIG (reference sequence).

This clone was picked up one time. The chain links TRBV29-1 to TRBJ1-1, with no clear D. Germline lookup yields CDR1 SQVTM and CDR2 ANQGSEA. Trimming took off 3 bases at V and 0 bases at J, with 5 bases between the two ends. This CDR3 is 12 amino acids long. In DNA form, the CDR3 reads TGCAGCGTTGAGTATATGAACACTGAAGCTTTCTTT. As protein: CSVEYMNTEAFF.